This TCR beta chain is from a study of blood T cell repertoires in COVID-19. Germline V lookup: CDR1 LNHDA, CDR2 SQIVND (reference sequence). V gave up 2 bases and J gave up 11 bases, with 9 bases separating them. The CDR3 extends over 11 amino acids. Assay: immunoSEQ multiplex PCR; the TCRdb copy retains only in-frame clones and omits some. Of approximately 200,000 clones in the sample, around 83% were seen once. The TCR was taken from a man in his fifties who had recovered from COVID-19. The material sequenced was peripheral blood. The chain couples TRBV19 to TRBJ1-2; no clear D. CDR3 region: CASSIRGSYTF. The CDR3 nucleotides read TGTGCCAGTAGTATAAGAGGCTCTTACACCTTC.